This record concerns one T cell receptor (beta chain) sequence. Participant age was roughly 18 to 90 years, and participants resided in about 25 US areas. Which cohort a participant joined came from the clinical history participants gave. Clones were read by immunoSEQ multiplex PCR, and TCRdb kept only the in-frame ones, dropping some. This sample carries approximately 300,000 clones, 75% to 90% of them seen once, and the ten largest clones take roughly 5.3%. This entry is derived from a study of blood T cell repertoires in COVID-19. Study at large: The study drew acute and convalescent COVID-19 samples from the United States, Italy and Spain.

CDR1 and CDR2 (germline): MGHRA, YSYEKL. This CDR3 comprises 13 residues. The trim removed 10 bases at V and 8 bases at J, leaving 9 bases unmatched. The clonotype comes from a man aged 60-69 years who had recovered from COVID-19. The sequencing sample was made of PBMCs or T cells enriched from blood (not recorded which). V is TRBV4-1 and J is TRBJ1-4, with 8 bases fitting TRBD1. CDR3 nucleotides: TGCGCCAATTCTTACAGGGGGGGGGAAAAACTGTTTTTT. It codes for CANSYRGGEKLFF.